The text below deals with one TCR beta chain. Its specific antigen is unknown. Libraries came from 5' RACE. The input for every TCR library was around 4,000 ng of total RNA. For each sample, cDNA synthesis with SMARTScribe reverse transcriptase was split into eight separate reactions. Unique molecular identifiers containing a 6-nucleotide sample barcode were introduced through template switching during cDNA synthesis. TCRalpha and TCRbeta cDNA was amplified by two nested PCRs of 16 and 9 cycles, with bead purification after each PCR. Before amplification, the cDNA was both treated with uracil DNA-glycosylase and purified with the QIAquick PCR purification kit. The second PCR was the step at which Illumina TruSeq-compatible adapters and sample-specific barcodes were added. Library quality and concentration were assessed using TapeStation and Qubit, and approximately 5 ng of each library was pooled. Pooled libraries were sequenced on an Illumina HiSeq2500 single-index Rapid Run with 2 x 100 bp reads and custom sequencing primers. In the source study's methods: UMI-based consensus assembly with MiGEC version 1.2.6 was used to correct PCR and sequencing errors. MiXCR version 2.1.1 was used to carry out V(D)J alignment, clonotype assembly and CDR3 extraction. Normalisation of gene usage, clonotype sharing and MAIT/NKT TCR abundance was achieved by analysing the top 1000, 10 000 and 20 000 clonotypes per sample. Diversity was computed as the inverse Simpson index with the vegan R package after downsampling to 27 000 UMIs. Paired Mann-Whitney U tests were applied to discordant twin pairs, and Benjamini-Hochberg correction was used for multiple testing. TCRdb reprocessed the reads, reporting each CDR3 protein sequence once and no DNA. The V and J calls were not made by the authors but by TCRdb's processing. The table held for this sample gives fewer than 350,000 distinct CDR3 sequences. Approximately 2% of the sample belongs to the ten largest clones.

The data originate from a study of monozygotic twins with inflammatory bowel disease (dated by TCRdb to between 2019 and 2020). With respect to the entire study: In total, 30 or so monozygotic twin pairs made up the full study: 19 Danish pairs, all IBD-discordant, plus nine German pairs, of which four were IBD-concordant and five were IBD-discordant. Within discordant pairs, disease-associated traits were sought mainly by comparing IBD patients with their genetically identical healthy co-twins. Each individual had, on average, about 151 000 unique TCRalpha sequences and 181 000 unique TCRbeta sequences available for analysis.

The CDR3 numbers 16 residues from cysteine through phenylalanine. Only the protein is available. Via the germline V gene, CDR1 is SNHLY and CDR2 FYNNEI. Study-wide findings and limitations: Background noise and inter-individual variability may have been introduced into the repertoires by the differing immunosuppressive treatments among patients. Repertoire similarity did not differ between concordant and discordant twins, which could be due to limited statistical power. The results gave no support for a single strong signal or clonotype linked to IBD. Different T cell subtypes could not be distinguished in the analysis. IBD patients shared fewer clonotypes with other individuals than healthy twins did, most markedly in patients showing signs of disease activity. Measured by the inverse Simpson index, TCRbeta repertoire diversity was lower in IBD patients than in their healthy co-twins.

From each donor, a roughly 2.6 ml peripheral blood sample was collected into PAXgene tubes and stored at -80 degrees C. Without T cell sorting, total RNA was isolated from whole blood using the PAXgene blood miRNA kit on an automated QIAcube. Peripheral blood from monozygotic twin pairs, either concordant or discordant for inflammatory bowel disease, underwent deep TCRalpha and TCRbeta repertoire profiling that used unique molecular barcoding. For every twin pair, smoking habits were documented, and each individual was categorised as a current, former or never smoker. This chain joins TRBV2 to TRBJ2-2; TCRdb gives TRBD2 as the D gene, but with no DNA this cannot be confirmed. Sequencing was performed on blood. The receptor was derived from a human donor with ulcerative colitis or Crohn's disease, or a healthy co-twin of an affected twin (not recorded which). The CDR3 here reads CASTRRVQGRAGELFF. With the rest looked up from the reference TRBV2 and TRBJ2-2 genes rather than sequenced, the full variable domain is EPEVTQTPSHQVTQMGQEVILRCVPISNHLYFYWYRQILGQKVEFLVSFYNNEISEKSEIFDDQFSVERPDGSNFTLKIRSTKLEDSAMYFCASTRRVQGRAGELFFGEGSRLTVL.